A single TCR beta chain is shown here with its context. Antigen: not known. This sample is drawn from a study of brain metastases from non-small cell lung cancer. Study findings and constraints: T-cell clones appeared expanded in less than 75% of brain metastases relative to matched primary tumors.

V was pared by 5 bases and J by 2 bases, with 7 bases between. CDR1 and CDR2 (germline): MNHEY, SVGAGI. The CDR3 is 13 residues long. The repertoire was sequenced with immunoSEQ multiplex PCR; TCRdb's copy has only in-frame clones and lacks some. Of about 2,600 clones listed, about 90% were seen once; the top ten hold about 4%. The rearrangement links TRBV6-5 to TRBJ1-5; D gene uncertain. The sample was primary lung tumor tissue. This clonotype was obtained from a donor over 35 with non-small cell lung cancer. CDR3 bases: TGTGCCAGCAGTCCCTCAGGCAATCAGCCCCAGCATTTT. Its translation is CASSPSGNQPQHF.